This TCR beta chain was observed in a study of T-cell memory formation after mild COVID-19. Overall study: Largely donor-specific TCR clusters were found.

Regarding the study as a whole: Pre-infection memory harbored some responding clones, suggesting cross-reactive memory joined. CD4+ clones that contracted lay mainly in CM and EM; CD8+ ones lay in EMRA. Day 15 to 85 contractors were CD4/CD8 balanced; later expanders leaned CD4+.

Details on this clonotype: Its target is not known.

TCRdb used MiXCR to reprocess the 5' RACE reads, holding one entry per CDR3 protein. The table lists 200,000 to 250,000 distinct CDR3 sequences, around 9.5% of them singletons, with roughly 3.5% in the top ten. Trimming removed 5 bases from V and 8 bases from J, with 15 bases in between. The germline gives CDR1 LNHDA, CDR2 SQIVND (reference sequence). The CDR3 contains 14 residues. V is TRBV19 and J is TRBJ1-4; no clear D. The sample taken for sequencing was PBMCs or a T cell subset sorted from them (not recorded which). The TCR originated in a man aged 18-30 years who had mild COVID-19 (a few samples of this study predate the infection). Cell type and time point are not known. The CDR3 nucleotides read TGTGCCAGTAGTGAGCGACCTGCCGGGGAAAAACTGTTTTTT. This gives the protein CASSERPAGEKLFF. The full variable domain, in which reference TRBV19 and TRBJ1-4 provide the parts outside the CDR3, is DGGITQSPKYLFRKEGQNVTLSCEQNLNHDAMYWYRQDPGQGLRLIYYSQIVNDFQKGDIAEGYSVSREKKESFPLTVTSAQKNPTAFYLCASSERPAGEKLFFGSGTQLSVL.